These 28 T cell receptor beta chains were sequenced from one sample in a study of blood T cell repertoires in COVID-19. Sequenced by immunoSEQ multiplex PCR; TCRdb stores in-frame clones only, minus some. The sample has more than 95,000 clones, 81% seen once. Specimen: peripheral blood. Source of these receptors: a man aged 25 to 40 with COVID-19, enrolled during active disease.

The J gene is TRBJ2-7, the V gene TRBV6-5; 9 positions match TRBD2. The CDR3 is 15 residues long. In germline, CDR1 is MNHEY, CDR2 SVGAGI. J was trimmed by 2 bases and V by 6 bases; bases with no gene match: 8. The CDR3 DNA follows: TGTGCCAGCAGGACCCCGGGACTAGCAACCTACGAGCAGTACTTC. Residues: CASRTPGLATYEQYF.

The chain couples TRBV10-2 to TRBJ1-1; no firm D call. The germline gives CDR1 WSHSY, CDR2 SAAADI. This CDR3 contains 16 residues. Trimming cost V 6 bases and J 3 bases, with 20 bases left between them. Here the CDR3 reads CASSEMDPYGDTEAFF. The CDR3 DNA follows: TGCGCCAGCAGCGAAATGGACCCCTACGGGGACACTGAAGCTTTCTTT.

The rearrangement uses TRBV30 and TRBJ2-7; the match to TRBD2 covers 11 bases. V lost 0 bases and J lost 0; bases outside the gene matches: 13. The CDR3 runs to 19 residues. The V gene's germline CDR1 is GTSNPN and CDR2 SVGIG (reference sequence). The CDR3 here is CAWSVTWASGGPVSYEQYF. CDR3 nucleotide sequence: TGTGCCTGGAGTGTTACCTGGGCTAGCGGGGGGCCCGTCTCCTACGAGCAGTACTTC.

This chain joins TRBV20-1 and TRBJ1-1; 7 positions agree with TRBD1. J gave up 0 bases and V 3 bases, and 4 bases lay outside the gene matches. The CDR3 totals 14 residues. Germline loops: CDR1 DFQATT, CDR2 SNEGSKA (reference sequence). CDR3 loop: CSASRQGLNTEAFF. The CDR3 DNA sequence: TGCAGTGCTAGTAGACAGGGCCTGAACACTGAAGCTTTCTTT.

This clone was recorded only once. The chain couples TRBV6-4 to TRBJ1-5; D is possibly TRBD1 (5 bases). The ends were cut back, 9 bases at V and 4 bases at J, with 16 bases in the middle. The CDR3 spans 14 residues. Per the germline V gene, CDR1 is MRHNA and CDR2 is SNTAGT. CDR3 region: CARWGVTENQPQHF. The CDR3 DNA reads TGTGCCAGATGGGGGGTTACCGAGAATCAGCCCCAGCATTTT.

This clone was seen a handful of times. The chain joins TRBV30 to TRBJ2-3, with 12 bases that match TRBD2. Germline-derived CDR1 and CDR2 are GTSNPN and SVGIG (reference sequence). V was clipped by 4 bases and J by 6 bases; unmatched bases: 8. The CDR3 extends over 15 amino acids. In DNA, the CDR3 is TGTGCCTGGACGTATACTAGCGGGGGGATGGATACGCAGTATTTT. This encodes CAWTYTSGGMDTQYF. Full variable domain (missing parts from reference TRBV30 and TRBJ2-3): SQTIHQWPATLVQPVGSPLSLECTVEGTSNPNLYWYRQAAGRGLQLLFYSVGIGQISSEVPQNLSASRPQDRQFILSSKKLLLSDSGFYLCAWTYTSGGMDTQYFGPGTRLTVL.

This clone is a singleton in its sample. This rearrangement joins TRBV28 to TRBJ1-2; D is unclear. V was pared by 8 bases and J by 1 base, with 8 bases between. The CDR3 is 12 amino acids. Per the germline V gene, CDR1 is MDHEN and CDR2 is SYDVKM. The DNA of the CDR3 is TGTGCCAGCCGATATAGTAACTATGGCTACACCTTC. Translating it yields CASRYSNYGYTF.

In the case of this clone: This specimen includes other DNA sequences encoding the same CDR3. V is TRBV2 and J is TRBJ1-2; perhaps TRBD1 as D (5 bases). Trimming cost V 4 bases and J 6 bases, with 9 bases left between them. This CDR3 contains 12 residues. Germline CDR1 reads SNHLY; CDR2 reads FYNNEI. The CDR3 coding sequence is TGTGCCAGCAGTGTGCAGGGAAATGGCTACACCTTC. Its protein product is CASSVQGNGYTF. Looking up the rest from reference TRBV2 and TRBJ1-2 gives the full variable domain: EPEVTQTPSHQVTQMGQEVILRCVPISNHLYFYWYRQILGQKVEFLVSFYNNEISEKSEIFDDQFSVERPDGSNFTLKIRSTKLEDSAMYFCASSVQGNGYTFGSGTRLTVV.

V usage is TRBV6-6 and J usage is TRBJ1-2; D ambiguous. Germline values: CDR1 MNHNY, CDR2 SVGAGI (reference sequence). V was pared by 6 bases and J by 4 bases, with 15 bases between. The CDR3 consists of 14 residues. Here the CDR3 DNA reads TGTGCCAGCAGAATGTTGGACGGGATCTATGGCTACACCTTC. It specifies CASRMLDGIYGYTF.

This clone was counted a few times. The chain recombines TRBV6-5 with TRBJ2-7, with no clear D. CDR3 length: 14 amino acids. The V and J ends lost 2 bases and 7 bases respectively, with 15 bases between them. From germline, CDR1 is MNHEY and CDR2 SVGAGI. Here the CDR3 reads CASSYNQESREQYF. CDR3 bases: TGTGCCAGCAGTTACAATCAGGAATCGAGAGAGCAGTACTTC.

V and J are TRBV4-2 and TRBJ1-4; 10 bases map to TRBD1. The CDR3 has 16 amino acids. The ends lost 0 bases at V and 12 bases at J; junction bases unmatched: 10. Germline V CDR1 and CDR2: LGHNA, YNFKEQ. CDR3 loop: CASSQELGTGAMELFF. CDR3 nucleotide sequence: TGTGCCAGCAGCCAAGAACTGGGGACAGGGGCGATGGAACTGTTTTTT.

The chain couples TRBV7-3 to TRBJ2-6; 9 positions agree with TRBD1. Germline assignment: CDR1 SGHTA and CDR2 FQGTGA. The CDR3 is 16 residues long. Trimming at V came to 3 bases and at J to 1 base, leaving 1 base not matched to a gene. In DNA, the CDR3 is TGTGCCAGCAGCTTTGGGACAGGGTCTGGGGCCAACGTCCTGACTTTC. Residues: CASSFGTGSGANVLTF.

The genes are TRBV5-1 and TRBJ2-5; 14 bases agree with TRBD2. V dropped 4 bases and J dropped 5; count of bases not matched to a gene: 7. Germline CDR1 and CDR2: SGHRS and YFSETQ. The CDR3 covers 16 residues. The CDR3 coding sequence is TGCGCCAGCAGCCGGGGGACTAGCGGGAGTGGGGAGACCCAGTACTTC. Its protein is CASSRGTSGSGETQYF.

The rearrangement joins TRBV5-4 to TRBJ2-7; D is possibly TRBD1 (6 bases). The CDR3 sequence is 14 residues long. Germline assignment: CDR1 SGHNT and CDR2 YYREEE (reference sequence). Trimming shortened V by 4 bases and J by 2 bases, and 13 bases separated the two germline ends. In DNA, the CDR3 is TGTGCCAGCAGCAACCGGGACAAGACCTACGAGCAGTACTTC. It is translated as CASSNRDKTYEQYF.

The chain combines TRBV3-1 (or the pseudogene TRBV3-2) with TRBJ1-1; the match to TRBD1 covers 7 bases. CDR3 size: 15 residues. Germline assignment: CDR1 LGHDT and CDR2 YNNKEL (reference sequence). V shed 6 bases and J 3 bases; nucleotides not matched to a gene: 10. CDR3 nucleotides: TGTGCCAGCAGTCCCCAAGACAGGGTGGACACTGAAGCTTTCTTT. It specifies CASSPQDRVDTEAFF.

The genes are TRBV7-3 and TRBJ2-5, with D possibly TRBD2 on 5 matching bases. V gave up 2 bases and J gave up 3 bases, with 10 bases separating them. In germline, CDR1 is SGHTA, CDR2 FQGTGA. This CDR3 has 14 residues. The DNA for the CDR3 is TGTGCCAGCAGCTTATATGGAGCGGAAGAGACCCAGTACTTC. Amino acids: CASSLYGAEETQYF.

Regarding this clone: Other DNA sequences from this sample encode an identical CDR3 as well. The chain uses TRBV5-1 and TRBJ1-4, with 8 bases matching TRBD1. V was clipped by 3 bases and J by 5 bases; unmatched bases: 3. The CDR3 has 14 residues. CDR1 is SGHRS, CDR2 YFSETQ, per germline. The CDR3 spells CASSSGQGNEKLFF. DNA for the CDR3: TGCGCCAGCAGCTCTGGACAGGGAAATGAAAAACTGTTTTTT.

The chain is built from TRBV19 and TRBJ2-5; D is possibly TRBD1 (6 bases). Between the trimmed V and J ends, which lost 4 bases and 5 bases, there was a span of 11 bases. The germline V gene encodes CDR1 LNHDA and CDR2 SQIVND (reference sequence). The CDR3 is 13 residues long. The CDR3 nucleotides are TGTGCCAGTAGTAGGGGGCAGGGGGAGACCCAGTACTTC. Translating gives CASSRGQGETQYF.

The rearrangement uses TRBV6-1 and TRBJ2-3; 8 bases match TRBD2. The CDR3 has 15 amino acids. Trimming removed 1 base from V and 5 bases from J; junction bases left unmatched: 5. Germline V gene lookup returns CDR1 MNHNS and CDR2 SASEGT. The CDR3 sequence: CASSEDTGGGDTQYF. The CDR3 DNA follows: TGTGCCAGCAGTGAAGATACCGGGGGGGGAGATACGCAGTATTTT.

The J gene is TRBJ1-2, the V gene TRBV19; weak D call: TRBD1 (5 bases). V lost 6 bases, J lost 8 bases, and 22 bases lay in between. The CDR3 loop spans 15 amino acids. CDR1 and CDR2 (germline): LNHDA, SQIVND (reference sequence). CDR3: CASSQGRDFPGGYTF. CDR3 sequence (DNA): TGTGCCAGTAGCCAAGGCAGGGACTTTCCTGGGGGCTACACCTTC.

The chain links TRBV7-9 to TRBJ1-4, with 8 bases lining up with TRBD1. This CDR3 spans 16 amino acids. Germline values: CDR1 SEHNR, CDR2 FQNEAQ (reference sequence). With V trimmed by 2 bases and J by 8 bases, 10 bases remained unmatched. CDR3 residues: CASSLFSGGYKEKLFF. The DNA for the CDR3 is TGTGCCAGCAGCTTATTTTCAGGGGGCTACAAGGAAAAACTGTTTTTT.

This clone was found once. The V call is TRBV5-4, the J call TRBJ2-1; 8 nucleotides agree with TRBD2. The CDR3 has 13 residues. Losses at the gene ends were 2 bases for V and 6 bases for J; bases not matched to a gene: 1. Germline-derived CDR1 and CDR2 are SGHNT and YYREEE (reference sequence). The CDR3 loop reads CASSFRGGNEQFF. The CDR3 DNA follows: TGTGCCAGCAGCTTTCGGGGGGGCAATGAGCAGTTCTTC.

In this sample, this clone turned up once. The CDR3 DNA follows: TGCGCCAGCAGCCAAGTACAGGGGGGAAACTCTGGAAACACCATATATTTT. It specifies CASSQVQGGNSGNTIYF. The rearrangement uses TRBV4-1 and TRBJ1-3; 8 bases line up with TRBD1. The CDR3 length is 17 residues. The germline gives CDR1 MGHRA, CDR2 YSYEKL. Trimming removed 1 base from V and 0 bases from J; junction bases left unmatched: 5.

The chain combines TRBV18 with TRBJ2-3, with D maybe TRBD2 (6 bases). Per the germline V gene, CDR1 is KGHSH and CDR2 is LQKENI. The CDR3 is 16 residues long. Trimming shortened V by 3 bases and J by 0 bases, and 13 bases separated the two germline ends. The CDR3 DNA follows: TGTGCCAGCTCACCTCCTGGAGGGGCAAGCACAGATACGCAGTATTTT. Its protein is CASSPPGGASTDTQYF.

The chain links TRBV2 to TRBJ2-3; 9 bases are shared with TRBD1. The CDR3 sequence is 18 residues long. Germline CDR1 reads SNHLY; CDR2 reads FYNNEI. Trimming cost V 4 bases and J 5 bases; bases outside gene matches: 16. This CDR3 is CASSVVQGALRTGDTQYF. The CDR3 DNA reads as TGTGCCAGCAGTGTGGTACAGGGGGCGCTGAGGACGGGAGATACGCAGTATTTT.

The chain has TRBV5-1 and TRBJ2-3; 8 bases fit TRBD2. CDR1 is SGHRS, CDR2 YFSETQ, per germline. The CDR3 loop spans 15 amino acids. V trimming: 5 bases; J trimming: 0 bases; junction bases outside the gene matches: 5. The CDR3 sequence: CASRATSGSTDTQYF. The CDR3 DNA is TGCGCCAGCAGGGCTACTAGCGGTAGCACAGATACGCAGTATTTT.

The V call is TRBV6-5, the J call TRBJ1-2; D remains unclear. The CDR3 runs to 15 residues. Germline CDR1 and CDR2: MNHEY and SVGAGI. Trimming pared 0 bases from V and 4 bases from J, leaving 12 bases between. CDR3 loop: CASSYSAVGSYGYTF. CDR3 coding DNA: TGTGCCAGCAGTTACTCGGCGGTGGGTAGCTATGGCTACACCTTC.

V usage is TRBV18 and J usage is TRBJ1-3; a possible D gene is TRBD1 (6 bases). The CDR3 has 15 residues. Germline assignment: CDR1 KGHSH and CDR2 LQKENI. Trimming shortened V by 5 bases and J by 0 bases, and 11 bases separated the two germline ends. The CDR3 spells CASSATGFSGNTIYF. For the CDR3, the DNA is TGTGCCAGCTCAGCAACAGGGTTCTCTGGAAACACCATATATTTT.